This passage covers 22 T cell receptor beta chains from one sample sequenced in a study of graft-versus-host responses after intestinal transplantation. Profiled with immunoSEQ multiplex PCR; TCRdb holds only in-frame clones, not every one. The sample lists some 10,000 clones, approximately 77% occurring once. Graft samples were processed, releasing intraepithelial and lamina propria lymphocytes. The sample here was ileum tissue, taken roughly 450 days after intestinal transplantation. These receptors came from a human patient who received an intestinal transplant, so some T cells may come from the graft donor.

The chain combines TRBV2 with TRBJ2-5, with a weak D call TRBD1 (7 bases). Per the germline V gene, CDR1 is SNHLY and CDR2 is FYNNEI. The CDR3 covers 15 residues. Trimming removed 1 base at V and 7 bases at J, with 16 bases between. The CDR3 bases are TGTGCCAGCAGTGAAGGCCTACAGGGGAGGCGGACCCAGTACTTC. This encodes CASSEGLQGRRTQYF.

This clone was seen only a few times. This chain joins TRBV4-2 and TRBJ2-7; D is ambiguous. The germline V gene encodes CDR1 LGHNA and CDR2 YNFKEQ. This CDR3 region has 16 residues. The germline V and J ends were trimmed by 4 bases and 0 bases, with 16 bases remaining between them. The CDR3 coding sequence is TGTGCCAGCAGCCCTCATTCCCACTCTTCCTCCTACGAGCAGTACTTC. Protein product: CASSPHSHSSSYEQYF.

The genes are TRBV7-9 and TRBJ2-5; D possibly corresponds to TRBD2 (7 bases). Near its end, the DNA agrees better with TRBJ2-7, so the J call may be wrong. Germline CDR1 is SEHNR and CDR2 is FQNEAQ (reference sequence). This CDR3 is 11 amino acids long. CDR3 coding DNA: TGTGCATCTGCGGGGGCGGGCGAGCAGTACTTC. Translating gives CASAGAGEQYF.

CDR3 in amino acids: CASSGGLNPYEQYF. For the CDR3, the DNA is TGTGCCAGCAGTGGTGGGCTCAACCCCTACGAGCAGTACTTC. The chain employs TRBV2 and TRBJ2-7; D gene uncertain. The length of the CDR3 is 14 residues. Trimming left V 4 bases short and J 2 bases short, with 12 bases between. The germline CDR1 and CDR2 sequences are SNHLY and FYNNEI.

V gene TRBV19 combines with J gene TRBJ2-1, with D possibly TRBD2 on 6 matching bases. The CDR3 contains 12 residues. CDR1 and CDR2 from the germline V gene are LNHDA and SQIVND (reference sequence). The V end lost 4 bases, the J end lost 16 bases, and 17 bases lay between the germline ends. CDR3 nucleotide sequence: TGTGCCAGTAGTACCCTCAAGGAGGGCGAATTCTTC. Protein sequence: CASSTLKEGEFF.

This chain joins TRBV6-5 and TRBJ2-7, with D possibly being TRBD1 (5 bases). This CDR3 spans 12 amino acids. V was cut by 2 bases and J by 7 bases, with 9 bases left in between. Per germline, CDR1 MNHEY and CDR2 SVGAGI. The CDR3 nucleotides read TGTGCCAGCAGTTACACACAGGCAGAGCAGTACTTC. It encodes CASSYTQAEQYF.

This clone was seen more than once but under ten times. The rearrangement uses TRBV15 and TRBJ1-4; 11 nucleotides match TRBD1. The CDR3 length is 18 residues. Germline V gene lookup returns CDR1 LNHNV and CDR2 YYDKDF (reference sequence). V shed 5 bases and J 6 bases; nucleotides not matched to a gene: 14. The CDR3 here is CATSGQPGQGVTYEKLFF. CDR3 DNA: TGTGCCACCAGCGGCCAACCGGGACAGGGGGTTACGTATGAAAAACTGTTTTTT.

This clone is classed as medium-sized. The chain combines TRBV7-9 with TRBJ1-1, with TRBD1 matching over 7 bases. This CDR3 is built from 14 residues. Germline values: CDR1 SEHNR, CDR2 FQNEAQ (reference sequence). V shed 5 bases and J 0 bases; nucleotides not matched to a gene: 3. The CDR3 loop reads CASSPDRLNTEAFF. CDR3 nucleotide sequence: TGTGCCAGCAGCCCGGACAGGTTGAACACTGAAGCTTTCTTT. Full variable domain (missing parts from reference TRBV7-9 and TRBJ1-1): DTGVSQNPRHKITKRGQNVTFRCDPISEHNRLYWYRQTLGQGPEFLTYFQNEAQLEKSRLLSDRFSAERPKGSFSTLEIQRTEQGDSAMYLCASSPDRLNTEAFFGQGTRLTVV.

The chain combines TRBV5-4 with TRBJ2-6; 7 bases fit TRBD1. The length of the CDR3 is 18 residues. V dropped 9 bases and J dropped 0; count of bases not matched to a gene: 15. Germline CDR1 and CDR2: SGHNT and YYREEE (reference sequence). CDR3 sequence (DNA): TGTGCCACCTCTAGCCCAGGGACAGCACTCTCTGGGGCCAACGTCCTGACTTTC. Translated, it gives CATSSPGTALSGANVLTF.

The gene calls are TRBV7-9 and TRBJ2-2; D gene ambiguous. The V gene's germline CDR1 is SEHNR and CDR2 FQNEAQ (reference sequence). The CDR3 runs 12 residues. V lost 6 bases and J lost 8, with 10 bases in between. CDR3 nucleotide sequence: TGTGCCAGCAGTACCGGACCTGGGGAGCTGTTTTTT. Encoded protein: CASSTGPGELFF.

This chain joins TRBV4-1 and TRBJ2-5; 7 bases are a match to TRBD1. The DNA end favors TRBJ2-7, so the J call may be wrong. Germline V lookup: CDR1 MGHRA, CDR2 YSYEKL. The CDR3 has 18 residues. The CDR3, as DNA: TGCGCCAGCAGCCAAGATTTGGAGAGGACAGGTAGTTCTTACGAGCAGTACTTC. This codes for CASSQDLERTGSSYEQYF.

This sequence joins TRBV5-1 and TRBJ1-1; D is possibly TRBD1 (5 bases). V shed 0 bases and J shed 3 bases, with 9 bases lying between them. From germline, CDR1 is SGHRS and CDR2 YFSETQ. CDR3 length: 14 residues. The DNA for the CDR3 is TGCGCCAGCAGCTTGGTTCCGGGGGACACTGAAGCTTTCTTT. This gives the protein CASSLVPGDTEAFF. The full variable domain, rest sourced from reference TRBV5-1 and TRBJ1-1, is KAGVTQTPRYLIKTRGQQVTLSCSPISGHRSVSWYQQTPGQGLQFLFEYFSETQRNKGNFPGRFSGRQFSNSRSEMNVSTLELGDSALYLCASSLVPGDTEAFFGQGTRLTVV.

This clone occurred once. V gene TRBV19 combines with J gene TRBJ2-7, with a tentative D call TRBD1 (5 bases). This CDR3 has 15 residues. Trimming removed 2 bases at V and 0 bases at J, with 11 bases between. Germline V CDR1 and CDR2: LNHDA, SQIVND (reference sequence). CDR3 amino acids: CASSISQGLSYEQYF. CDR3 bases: TGTGCCAGTAGTATATCGCAGGGTCTCTCCTACGAGCAGTACTTC.

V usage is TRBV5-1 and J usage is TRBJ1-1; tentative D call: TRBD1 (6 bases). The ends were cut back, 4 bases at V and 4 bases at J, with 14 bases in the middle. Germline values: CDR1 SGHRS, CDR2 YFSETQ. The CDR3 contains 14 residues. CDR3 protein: CASSQEGGVTEAFF. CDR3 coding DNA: TGCGCCAGCAGCCAAGAGGGGGGTGTCACTGAAGCTTTCTTT.

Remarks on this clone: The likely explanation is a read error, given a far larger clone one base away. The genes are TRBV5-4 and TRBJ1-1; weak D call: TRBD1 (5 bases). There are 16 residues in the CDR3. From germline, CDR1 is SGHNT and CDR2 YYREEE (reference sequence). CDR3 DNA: TGTGCCAACAGCTTGGTCCGGGGCGACAAGAGGCCTGAAGCTTTCTTT. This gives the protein CANSLVRGDKRPEAFF.

CDR3 loop: CAIWFGGYTF. In DNA, the CDR3 is TGTGCCATCTGGTTCGGTGGCTACACCTTC. V and J are TRBV7-8 and TRBJ1-2; D gene ambiguous. Germline V gene data show CDR1 as SGHVS and CDR2 as FQNEAQ. This CDR3 is built from 10 residues. The germline V and J ends were trimmed by 10 bases and 7 bases, with 10 bases remaining between them.

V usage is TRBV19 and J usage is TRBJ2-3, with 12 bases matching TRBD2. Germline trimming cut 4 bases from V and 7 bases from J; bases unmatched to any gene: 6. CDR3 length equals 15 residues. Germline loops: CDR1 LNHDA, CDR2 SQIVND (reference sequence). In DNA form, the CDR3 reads TGTGCCAGTAGTACAACTAGCGGGGGGATAAATACGCAGTATTTT. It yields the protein CASSTTSGGINTQYF. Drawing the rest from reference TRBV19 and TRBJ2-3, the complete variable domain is DGGITQSPKYLFRKEGQNVTLSCEQNLNHDAMYWYRQDPGQGLRLIYYSQIVNDFQKGDIAEGYSVSREKKESFPLTVTSAQKNPTAFYLCASSTTSGGINTQYFGPGTRLTVL.

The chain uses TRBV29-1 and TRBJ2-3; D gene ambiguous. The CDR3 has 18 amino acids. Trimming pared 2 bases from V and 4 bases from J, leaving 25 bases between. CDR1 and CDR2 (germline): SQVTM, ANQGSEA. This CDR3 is CSVENPSALGWFPDTQYF. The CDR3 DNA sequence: TGCAGCGTTGAAAATCCATCGGCCCTAGGGTGGTTTCCAGATACGCAGTATTTT.

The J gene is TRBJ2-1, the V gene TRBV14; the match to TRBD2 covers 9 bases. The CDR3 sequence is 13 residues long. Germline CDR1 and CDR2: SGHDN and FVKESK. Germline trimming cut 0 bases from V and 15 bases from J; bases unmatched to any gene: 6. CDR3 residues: CASSQEYGTSTFF. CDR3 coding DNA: TGTGCCAGCAGCCAAGAATACGGGACTAGCACGTTCTTC. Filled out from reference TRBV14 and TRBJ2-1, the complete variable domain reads EAGVTQFPSHSVIEKGQTVTLRCDPISGHDNLYWYRRVMGKEIKFLLHFVKESKQDESGMPNNRFLAERTGGTYSTLKVQPAELEDSGVYFCASSQEYGTSTFFGPGTRLTVL.

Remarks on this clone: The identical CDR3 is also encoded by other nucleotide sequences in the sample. The DNA of the CDR3 is TGTGCCAGCAGTCCTAGCGGGGGGCCTAACAATGAGCAGTTCTTC. It codes for CASSPSGGPNNEQFF. The chain is built from TRBV6-5 and TRBJ2-1; TRBD2 matches at 11 bases. The length of the CDR3 is 15 residues. The ends lost 5 bases at V and 5 bases at J; junction bases unmatched: 5. CDR1 is MNHEY, CDR2 SVGAGI, per germline.

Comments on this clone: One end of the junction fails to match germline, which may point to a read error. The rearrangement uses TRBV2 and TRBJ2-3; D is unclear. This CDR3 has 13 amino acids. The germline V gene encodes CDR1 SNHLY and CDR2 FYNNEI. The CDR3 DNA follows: TGTGCCAGCAGTGAGCCCGACACAGATGCGCAGTATTTT. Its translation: CASSEPDTDAQYF. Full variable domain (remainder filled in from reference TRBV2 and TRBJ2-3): EPEVTQTPSHQVTQMGQEVILRCVPISNHLYFYWYRQILGQKVEFLVSFYNNEISEKSEIFDDQFSVERPDGSNFTLKIRSTKLEDSAMYFCASSEPDTDAQYFGPGTRLTVL.

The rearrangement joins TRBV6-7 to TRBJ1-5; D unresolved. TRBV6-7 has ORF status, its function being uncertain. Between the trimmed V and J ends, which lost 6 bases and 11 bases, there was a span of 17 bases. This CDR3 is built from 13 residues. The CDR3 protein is CASSSSLIRAQHF. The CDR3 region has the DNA TGTGCCAGCAGCTCTAGCCTCATCAGAGCCCAGCATTTT.